This is a list of T cell receptor beta chains from one sample in a study of blood T cell repertoires in COVID-19. Here immunoSEQ multiplex PCR was the method, and the copy in TCRdb shows in-frame clones only, minus some. Among 100,000 to 150,000 clones listed, more than 75% were seen once. Sequenced: peripheral blood. The receptors shown here come from a man aged 65-85 years with active COVID-19. Each CDR3 is given with its conserved first and last residue. The D gene is left open where the match is weak. Clone sizes are given selectively: once, few, many, or a class where the clone is expanded.

>TRBD1|TRBV11-2|TRBJ2-2|-
CASSAGQVNTGELFF
TGTGCCAGCAGCGCTGGACAGGTGAACACCGGGGAGCTGTTTTTT
>-|TRBV19|TRBJ2-2|-
CASSGGTRNTGELFF
TGTGCCAGTAGCGGGGGGACAAGAAACACCGGGGAGCTGTTTTTT
>TRBD2|TRBV3-1/TRBV3-2|TRBJ2-7|-
CASSILAGGSYEQYF
TGTGCCAGCTCGATTCTAGCGGGAGGATCATACGAGCAGTACTTC
>-|TRBV11-3|TRBJ2-2|-
CASSLDPSQGELFF
TGTGCCAGCAGCTTAGACCCTTCTCAGGGGGAGCTGTTTTTT
>-|TRBV20-1|TRBJ2-1|-
CSASKVADYNEQFF
TGCAGTGCTAGTAAGGTAGCGGATTACAATGAGCAGTTCTTC
>-|TRBV7-9|TRBJ1-2|few
CASSKDGMTNYGYTF
TGTGCCAGCAGCAAAGACGGGATGACTAACTATGGCTACACCTTC
>-|TRBV12-3/TRBV12-4|TRBJ2-5|-
CASRLLGTQYF
TGTGCCAGCAGGCTCCTAGGGACCCAGTACTTC
>TRBD2|TRBV27|TRBJ2-7|-
CASSVSGRTSEQYF
TGTGCCAGCTCCGTCAGCGGGAGGACCAGTGAGCAGTACTTC
>-|TRBV27|TRBJ2-4|-
CATYGGNGIQYF
TGTGCCACCTATGGAGGGAATGGCATTCAGTACTTC
>-|TRBV5-1|TRBJ2-2|-
CASSLGGESGELFF
TGCGCCAGCAGCTTGGGCGGGGAGAGCGGGGAGCTGTTTTTT